This entry lists 25 T cell receptor beta chains sequenced from one sample in a study of blood T cell repertoires in COVID-19. Produced via immunoSEQ multiplex PCR; TCRdb's table is partial and in-frame only. Among 20,000 to 25,000 clones listed, 75% to 90% were seen once. Sequenced input: peripheral blood. The receptors here all came from a woman between 65 and 79 years old with active COVID-19.

CDR3 nucleotide sequence: TGTGCCAGCAGCCTGGCGGGCGGAAACCAAGAGACCCAGTACTTC. This codes for CASSLAGGNQETQYF. This chain connects TRBV7-2 to TRBJ2-5; D is possibly TRBD2 (5 bases). The germline CDR1 and CDR2 sequences are SGHTA and FQGNSA. Trimming shortened V by 5 bases and J by 0 bases, and 13 bases separated the two germline ends. The CDR3 consists of 15 residues. The entire variable domain, with the rest obtained from reference TRBV7-2 and TRBJ2-5, is as follows: GAGVSQSPSNKVTEKGKDVELRCDPISGHTALYWYRQSLGQGLEFLIYFQGNSAPDKSGLPSDRFSAERTGGSVSTLTIQRTQQEDSAVYLCASSLAGGNQETQYFGPGTRLLVL.

V gene TRBV5-1 combines with J gene TRBJ1-1, with 7 bases fitting TRBD1. This CDR3 region has 16 residues. V shed 1 base and J 4 bases; nucleotides not matched to a gene: 10. CDR1 is SGHRS, CDR2 YFSETQ, per germline. The CDR3 DNA sequence: TGCGCCAGCAGCTTGCTGGGGGACAGTTATAGCACTGAAGCTTTCTTT. This codes for CASSLLGDSYSTEAFF.

The CDR3 here is CASSFFPGGQVGELFF. In DNA form, the CDR3 reads TGTGCCAGCAGCTTTTTTCCCGGGGGGCAAGTCGGGGAGCTGTTTTTT. The V and J genes are TRBV5-7 and TRBJ2-2, with a possible D match to TRBD2 (7 bases). TRBV5-7 is labeled an ORF, and its function is uncertain. Trimming removed 2 bases at V and 7 bases at J, with 18 bases between. This CDR3 contains 16 residues.

V usage is TRBV6-6 and J usage is TRBJ2-7, with a possible D match to TRBD1 (5 bases). The germline V gene has CDR1 MNHNY and CDR2 SVGAGI (reference sequence). Trimming cost V 0 bases and J 6 bases, with 6 bases left between them. CDR3 length equals 12 residues. DNA for the CDR3: TGTGCCAGCAGTTACTCGGGGCGCGAGCAGTACTTC. Translation: CASSYSGREQYF.

The genes are TRBV4-3 and TRBJ1-2; D unclear. This CDR3 is built from 16 residues. The V end was cut by 0 bases, the J end by 8 bases, with 19 bases between. CDR1 and CDR2 (germline): LGHNA, YSLEER. The CDR3 DNA is TGCGCCAGCAGCCAAGATCCCGACACGGGGAGATTGGGCTACACCTTC. Translation: CASSQDPDTGRLGYTF.

J is TRBJ1-1 and V is TRBV19; D perhaps matches TRBD1 (5 bases). This CDR3 contains 15 residues. With 5 bases removed from V and 5 bases from J, the gap between germline ends came to 18 bases. Looked up from germline, CDR1 is LNHDA and CDR2 is SQIVND (reference sequence). The CDR3 here is CASSVGGGFRTEAFF. The CDR3, as DNA: TGTGCCAGTAGTGTCGGTGGGGGGTTTCGGACTGAAGCTTTCTTT.

The rearrangement uses TRBV28 and TRBJ2-7; 7 bases are shared with TRBD2. V lost 2 bases, J lost 2 bases, and 6 bases stayed unmatched. Germline values: CDR1 MDHEN, CDR2 SYDVKM. This CDR3 is 15 amino acids long. As DNA, the CDR3 is TGTGCCAGCAGTTTAGCCGGGAGGAGCACCTACGAGCAGTACTTC. Translated: CASSLAGRSTYEQYF.

The chain has TRBV18 and TRBJ1-5; TRBD1 aligns across 8 bases. The CDR3 is made up of 19 amino acids. CDR1 and CDR2 from the germline V gene are KGHSH and LQKENI. The ends lost 3 bases at V and 5 bases at J; junction bases unmatched: 18. DNA for the CDR3: TGTGCCAGCTCACCTGGGAAAGGACAGGGTTGGAAGACCCATCAGCCCCAGCATTTT. Translation gives CASSPGKGQGWKTHQPQHF.

V usage is TRBV7-2 and J usage is TRBJ2-5; 11 bases agree with TRBD2. The CDR3 extends over 15 amino acids. V gave up 2 bases and J gave up 5 bases; unmatched junction bases: 4. Germline CDR1 and CDR2: SGHTA and FQGNSA. The CDR3 DNA reads TGTGCCAGCAGCTTAACTAGCGGGAGTTGGGAGACCCAGTACTTC. This codes for CASSLTSGSWETQYF.

The chain is built from TRBV9 and TRBJ2-7, with 10 positions matching TRBD1. Unmatched junction bases numbered 9, after V lost 5 bases and J lost 1 base. Germline CDR1 is SGDLS and CDR2 is YYNGEE. This CDR3 comprises 16 residues. CDR3 amino acids: CASSPGAGQGSYEQYF. CDR3 DNA sequence: TGTGCCAGCAGTCCCGGGGCGGGACAGGGGTCCTACGAGCAGTACTTC.

The J gene is TRBJ1-1, the V gene TRBV5-1; a weak D match, TRBD1 (5 bases). V dropped 7 bases and J dropped 2 bases, with 18 bases sitting between them. Germline CDR1 and CDR2: SGHRS and YFSETQ. CDR3 size: 15 residues. CDR3 in amino acids: CASGHYGTSNTEAFF. The CDR3 DNA reads as TGCGCCAGCGGACATTATGGGACTAGCAACACTGAAGCTTTCTTT.

The CDR3 nucleotides are TGTGCCAGCAGCTTTGGACAGGGGGCTTCCACAGATACGCAGTATTTT. This translates into CASSFGQGASTDTQYF. J is TRBJ2-3 and V is TRBV7-8; TRBD1 matches at 11 bases. CDR3 length equals 16 residues. V lost 3 bases to trimming and J lost 2 bases; unmatched junction nucleotides: 4. Germline V gene lookup returns CDR1 SGHVS and CDR2 FQNEAQ.

V is TRBV7-2 and J is TRBJ2-1; 15 bases line up with TRBD2. This CDR3 comprises 16 residues. Germline CDR1 reads SGHTA; CDR2 reads FQGNSA. After removal of 6 bases from V and 6 bases from J, the junction contained 6 bases not matched to a gene. CDR3 coding DNA: TGTGCCAGCAGTCGGACTAGCGGGGGGGGGCTCAATGAGCAGTTCTTC. Its translation: CASSRTSGGGLNEQFF.

The rearrangement uses TRBV5-1 and TRBJ2-7; 9 nucleotides align to TRBD1. The germline CDR1 and CDR2 sequences are SGHRS and YFSETQ. The CDR3 length is 16 residues. With 4 bases clipped from V and 3 bases from J, the junction kept 11 bases outside the gene matches. Here the CDR3 DNA reads TGCGCCAGCAGCGGACTCCCGGGACAGGGAATCTACGAGCAGTACTTC. Residues: CASSGLPGQGIYEQYF.

The CDR3 bases are TGTGCCAGCAGCTTAATCGGCAGCGGCACCGGGGAGCTGTTTTTT. This gives the protein CASSLIGSGTGELFF. The V call is TRBV7-6, the J call TRBJ2-2, with TRBD2 as a possible D gene (5 bases). V was pared by 2 bases and J by 4 bases, with 11 bases between. Germline V gene lookup returns CDR1 SGHVS and CDR2 FNYEAQ. This CDR3 comprises 15 residues.

The gene calls are TRBV6-1 and TRBJ1-2, with D unclear. Trimming removed 2 bases from V and 4 bases from J, with 14 bases in between. The germline gives CDR1 MNHNS, CDR2 SASEGT. The CDR3 loop spans 15 amino acids. The CDR3 DNA sequence: TGTGCCAGCAGTGAACAGGTTTCCCTTTTCTATGGCTACACCTTC. This translates into CASSEQVSLFYGYTF.

This chain connects TRBV27 to TRBJ2-1; tentative D call: TRBD2 (6 bases). V lost 8 bases and J 6 bases, leaving 14 bases between the germline ends. Germline V gene data show CDR1 as MNHEY and CDR2 as SMNVEV (reference sequence). This CDR3 spans 13 amino acids. For the CDR3, the DNA is TGTGCCAGCGGAGGACTATTACTCAATGAGCAGTTCTTC. Protein product: CASGGLLLNEQFF.

A single count supports this clone. V is TRBV11-3 and J is TRBJ2-1; D is unresolved. Between the trimmed V and J ends, which lost 0 bases and 6 bases, there was a span of 6 bases. The CDR3 is 13 amino acids. Per germline, CDR1 SGHNT and CDR2 YENEEA. The CDR3 nucleotides are TGTGCCAGCAGCTTAGATTCCGTCAATGAGCAGTTCTTC. Translated: CASSLDSVNEQFF.

This chain joins TRBV7-3 and TRBJ1-6; D remains unclear. The CDR3 is 12 amino acids. The ends were cut back, 5 bases at V and 7 bases at J, with 6 bases in the middle. Germline V gene sequence: CDR1 SGHTA, CDR2 FQGTGA. This CDR3 is CASSLPNSPLHF. DNA for the CDR3: TGTGCCAGCAGCCTCCCCAATTCACCCCTCCACTTT.

The rearrangement links TRBV6-6 to TRBJ2-7; 7 bases align to TRBD2. This CDR3 is 15 amino acids long. V dropped 0 bases and J dropped 5; count of bases not matched to a gene: 7. Germline loops: CDR1 MNHNY, CDR2 SVGAGI (reference sequence). The CDR3 sequence is CASSYSTGGRDEQYF. CDR3 DNA: TGTGCCAGCAGTTACTCCACGGGGGGTCGAGACGAGCAGTACTTC.

This clone was picked up a small number of times. V and J are TRBV7-3 and TRBJ2-1; the match to TRBD2 covers 8 bases. The J segment lost 8 bases and the V segment lost 1 base, leaving 10 bases of the junction unmatched. Germline values: CDR1 SGHTA, CDR2 FQGTGA. The CDR3 is 16 amino acids. The CDR3 nucleotides are TGTGCCAGCAGCTTAATGGGACCCCTAGCGGGCTATGAGCAGTTCTTC. It encodes CASSLMGPLAGYEQFF.

The V and J genes are TRBV9 and TRBJ2-2; D possibly corresponds to TRBD2 (6 bases). V was cut by 4 bases and J by 4 bases, with 11 bases left in between. Germline lookup yields CDR1 SGDLS and CDR2 YYNGEE. The CDR3 covers 14 residues. CDR3 coding DNA: TGTGCCAGCAGCCTGTCCGGGGGCACCGGGGAGCTGTTTTTT. As protein: CASSLSGGTGELFF.

The chain is built from TRBV2 and TRBJ2-5; 10 bases match TRBD2. Germline V gene lookup returns CDR1 SNHLY and CDR2 FYNNEI. The CDR3 runs to 15 residues. V gave up 4 bases and J gave up 2 bases; unmatched junction bases: 4. The CDR3 loop is CASSVSGGLQETQYF. The DNA of the CDR3 is TGTGCCAGCAGTGTTAGCGGGGGGCTTCAAGAGACCCAGTACTTC.

This clone was recorded only once. This chain connects TRBV11-2 to TRBJ2-3, with 8 bases fitting TRBD2. Germline trimming cut 4 bases from V and 5 bases from J; bases unmatched to any gene: 8. The germline gives CDR1 SGHAT, CDR2 FQNNGV. This CDR3 comprises 15 residues. CDR3 nucleotide sequence: TGTGCCAGCAGCTCACGGGGACTAGTTATAGATACGCAGTATTTT. As protein: CASSSRGLVIDTQYF.

In this sample, this clone turned up once. The rearrangement links TRBV21-1 to TRBJ1-1; the tabulated D call, TRBD1, remains unverified against the DNA. TRBV21-1 is termed a pseudogene. The CDR3 is made up of 13 amino acids. The DNA of the CDR3 is TGTGCCAGCCGCCTGACAGTTGGGACTGAAGCTTTCTTT. Its translation is CASRLTVGTEAFF.